Below, 21 T cell receptor beta chains from the same sample are listed, as sequenced in a study of beta chain features in type 1 diabetes (dated by TCRdb to the late 2010s). No antigen has been assigned to these receptors. What the research found in general, with its limitations: Type 1 diabetes patients showed a moderate but significant shortening of TCRB CDR3 length in all four CD4+ subsets.

Libraries came from the immunoSEQ multiplex PCR assay. The High Capacity cDNA Reverse Transcription Kit was used to reverse transcribe all of the isolated RNA, meaning that expressed TCRB transcripts were what got sequenced. Held by TCRdb, this immuneACCESS table contains in-frame sequences only and omits some clones. Under half of the omission traces to an unresolved V gene where checked; the cause of the rest is unknown. Recorded for this sample are under 20,000 clones; about 70% of them occurred a single time. 2% to 2.5% of the sample lies in the top ten. Specimen: Tregs from blood. The cell subset or site label on this specimen signifies: regulatory CD4+ T cells. The receptors shown here come from a young man with type 1 diabetes.

This chain joins TRBV5-1 and TRBJ1-1, with 10 bases that match TRBD1. The CDR3 is 13 residues long. Per germline, CDR1 SGHRS and CDR2 YFSETQ. With 7 bases clipped from V and 1 base from J, the junction kept 1 base outside the gene matches. CDR3 in DNA: TGCGCCAGCCGGACAGGGGGGAACACTGAAGCTTTCTTT. Protein product: CASRTGGNTEAFF. Looking up the rest from reference TRBV5-1 and TRBJ1-1 gives the full variable domain: KAGVTQTPRYLIKTRGQQVTLSCSPISGHRSVSWYQQTPGQGLQFLFEYFSETQRNKGNFPGRFSGRQFSNSRSEMNVSTLELGDSALYLCASRTGGNTEAFFGQGTRLTVV.

The chain links TRBV4-2 to TRBJ1-2, with a possible D match to TRBD1 (5 bases). The germline V gene encodes CDR1 LGHNA and CDR2 YNFKEQ. Deletions cut 0 bases from V and 0 bases from J, with 11 bases between. The CDR3 sequence is 16 residues long. The CDR3 is CASSQDLGVTNYGYTF. The CDR3 region has the DNA TGTGCCAGCAGCCAAGACCTAGGGGTAACTAACTATGGCTACACCTTC.

The chain joins TRBV7-8 to TRBJ2-3; TRBD1 matches at 7 bases. The junction had 8 bases not matched to a gene; V was cut back by 2 bases and J by 3 bases. The CDR3 is 16 amino acids. Germline CDR1 SGHVS, CDR2 FQNEAQ. The CDR3 DNA follows: TGTGCCAGCAGCTTAAGGGACAGTTCAGCGACAGATACGCAGTATTTT. As protein: CASSLRDSSATDTQYF.

The chain links TRBV5-4 to TRBJ1-2, with TRBD1 matching over 7 bases. The trim removed 1 base at V and 5 bases at J, leaving 8 bases unmatched. Germline V gene lookup returns CDR1 SGHNT and CDR2 YYREEE (reference sequence). The CDR3 has 15 amino acids. The CDR3 DNA sequence: TGTGCCAGCAGCTTGATCGAGGGGGCTCGATATGGCTACACCTTC. Residues: CASSLIEGARYGYTF.

This sequence joins TRBV28 and TRBJ1-3; no clear D gene. This CDR3 contains 16 residues. Between the trimmed V and J ends, which lost 6 bases and 9 bases, there was a span of 24 bases. Germline V lookup: CDR1 MDHEN, CDR2 SYDVKM. CDR3 bases: TGTGCCAGCAGAAGCTGGATTTCCCATCTAAGCGGCACCATATATTTT. It translates to CASRSWISHLSGTIYF.

This clone has just one count. The chain couples TRBV5-1 to TRBJ2-1; D is uncertain. Trimming stripped 9 bases from V and 0 bases from J, with 10 bases between. CDR3 length: 13 amino acids. The germline V gene encodes CDR1 SGHRS and CDR2 YFSETQ. The DNA of the CDR3 is TGCGCCACCTCTCCGGGCTCCTACAATGAGCAGTTCTTC. Translating it yields CATSPGSYNEQFF.

V gene TRBV11-2 combines with J gene TRBJ2-3; the match to TRBD2 covers 11 bases. J gave up 1 base and V 4 bases, and 1 base lay outside the gene matches. This CDR3 has 15 amino acids. The germline gives CDR1 SGHAT, CDR2 FQNNGV. CDR3 region: CASSSSGRRTDTQYF. In DNA form, the CDR3 reads TGTGCCAGCAGCTCTAGCGGGAGGCGCACAGATACGCAGTATTTT.

This rearrangement joins TRBV7-9 to TRBJ2-5; D unresolved. This CDR3 region has 14 residues. Germline V gene sequence: CDR1 SEHNR, CDR2 FQNEAQ (reference sequence). V shed 5 bases and J shed 0 bases, with 10 bases lying between them. The CDR3 DNA sequence: TGTGCCAGCAGCAAAGCCACGGACCAAGAGACCCAGTACTTC. Its protein product is CASSKATDQETQYF.

The genes are TRBV19 and TRBJ2-1; TRBD1 might be the D (5 bases). The germline gives CDR1 LNHDA, CDR2 SQIVND (reference sequence). The CDR3 contains 18 residues. V lost 3 bases and J 3 bases, leaving 21 bases between the germline ends. The CDR3 region has the DNA TGTGCCAGTAGTATTGAGACGGACACCTGGTCGGGCTACAATGAGCAGTTCTTC. Translated, it gives CASSIETDTWSGYNEQFF.

A few counts support this clone. This chain connects TRBV5-4 to TRBJ2-7; 7 bases line up with TRBD1. J was trimmed by 10 bases and V by 4 bases; bases with no gene match: 8. The CDR3 contains 12 residues. CDR1 is SGHNT, CDR2 YYREEE, per germline (reference sequence). The CDR3 is CASSPGQPPQYF. The CDR3 coding sequence is TGTGCCAGCAGCCCGGGACAGCCCCCTCAGTACTTC.

This chain joins TRBV5-1 and TRBJ2-7; 8 bases fit TRBD1. J lost 5 bases, V lost 4 bases, and 23 bases had no gene match. The CDR3 sequence is 19 residues long. The V gene's germline CDR1 is SGHRS and CDR2 YFSETQ. The CDR3 sequence is CASSPRGPGVRNLRNEQYF. The CDR3 DNA sequence: TGCGCCAGCAGCCCCAGGGGGCCTGGGGTTAGGAACCTACGGAACGAGCAGTACTTC.

The CDR3 region is CASRLLLAGVDTQYF. In DNA, the CDR3 is TGTGCCAGCAGACTATTACTAGCGGGAGTGGATACGCAGTATTTT. The V call is TRBV27, the J call TRBJ2-3; 11 bases agree with TRBD2. The germline gives CDR1 MNHEY, CDR2 SMNVEV (reference sequence). This CDR3 comprises 15 residues. The V segment lost 6 bases and the J segment 6 bases; nucleotides outside the gene matches: 8.

The V and J genes are TRBV4-1 and TRBJ1-4; maybe TRBD1 (5 bases). This CDR3 is built from 17 residues. V was cut by 0 bases and J by 6 bases, with 17 bases left in between. Germline V gene lookup returns CDR1 MGHRA and CDR2 YSYEKL. CDR3 residues: CASSQDGTGRQYEKLFF. The CDR3 DNA reads as TGCGCCAGCAGCCAAGATGGCACCGGACGACAGTATGAAAAACTGTTTTTT.

This clone was counted a few times. The CDR3 spells CASSRGDSHGSPLHF. As DNA, the CDR3 is TGCGCCAGCAGCAGAGGGGACAGCCATGGATCACCCCTCCACTTT. V and J are TRBV5-1 and TRBJ1-6; 7 positions match TRBD1. V was pared by 4 bases and J by 10 bases, with 11 bases of the junction left unmatched. Germline-derived CDR1 and CDR2 are SGHRS and YFSETQ. The CDR3 loop spans 15 amino acids. The full variable domain, in which reference TRBV5-1 and TRBJ1-6 provide the parts outside the CDR3, is KAGVTQTPRYLIKTRGQQVTLSCSPISGHRSVSWYQQTPGQGLQFLFEYFSETQRNKGNFPGRFSGRQFSNSRSEMNVSTLELGDSALYLCASSRGDSHGSPLHFGNGTRLTVT.

The rearrangement joins TRBV18 to TRBJ2-5; TRBD1 might be the D (5 bases). Trimming removed 0 bases at V and 1 base at J, with 9 bases between. The CDR3 length is 15 residues. Germline CDR1 reads KGHSH; CDR2 reads LQKENI. The CDR3 region is CASSPPEGVQETQYF. In DNA, the CDR3 is TGTGCCAGCTCACCACCCGAAGGGGTCCAAGAGACCCAGTACTTC.

The genes are TRBV11-3 and TRBJ2-2; weak D call: TRBD1 (5 bases). The ends were cut back, 3 bases at V and 1 base at J, with 12 bases in the middle. The CDR3 has 16 amino acids. In germline, CDR1 is SGHNT, CDR2 YENEEA. The DNA for the CDR3 is TGTGCCAGCAGCTTGCAGGGTTCTATGAACACCGGGGAGCTGTTTTTT. Translation gives CASSLQGSMNTGELFF. The variable domain in full, completed from reference TRBV11-3 and TRBJ2-2, reads EAGVVQSPRYKIIEKKQPVAFWCNPISGHNTLYWYLQNLGQGPELLIRYENEEAVDDSQLPKDRFSAERLKGVDSTLKIQPAELGDSAVYLCASSLQGSMNTGELFFGEGSRLTVL.

The chain recombines TRBV7-2 with TRBJ2-5; possibly TRBD1 for D (6 bases). CDR3 length: 13 residues. The germline V gene has CDR1 SGHTA and CDR2 FQGNSA. Trimming pared 6 bases from V and 5 bases from J, leaving 13 bases between. The CDR3, as DNA: TGTGCCAGCAGTCAAGGCACAGGGGAGACCCAGTACTTC. This encodes CASSQGTGETQYF.

This clone has only a few counts. This chain uses TRBV19 with TRBJ2-7, with TRBD2 matching over 9 bases. Germline-derived CDR1 and CDR2 are LNHDA and SQIVND (reference sequence). This CDR3 has 14 amino acids. Trimming removed 3 bases from V and 2 bases from J; junction bases left unmatched: 2. This CDR3 is CASSIERGAYEQYF. The CDR3 DNA sequence: TGTGCCAGTAGTATCGAGCGGGGGGCCTACGAGCAGTACTTC. Based on the CDR3 plus reference TRBV19 and TRBJ2-7, the full variable domain is DGGITQSPKYLFRKEGQNVTLSCEQNLNHDAMYWYRQDPGQGLRLIYYSQIVNDFQKGDIAEGYSVSREKKESFPLTVTSAQKNPTAFYLCASSIERGAYEQYFGPGTRLTVT.

With respect to this clone: One end of the junction does not line up with germline, which may come from a read error. Here the CDR3 DNA reads TGTGCCGGCAGTCCTTCTAGCGGGGGTTACAATGAGCAGTTCTTC. Amino acids: CAGSPSSGGYNEQFF. The chain is built from TRBV6-1 and TRBJ2-1, with 10 positions matching TRBD2. The germline V gene has CDR1 MNHNS and CDR2 SASEGT. The CDR3 is made up of 15 amino acids.

V is TRBV27 and J is TRBJ2-2, with D uncertain. CDR1 is MNHEY, CDR2 SMNVEV, per germline (reference sequence). V lost 3 bases and J 2 bases, leaving 7 bases between the germline ends. This CDR3 comprises 14 residues. Here the CDR3 reads CASSFLVNTGELFF. The CDR3 DNA reads as TGTGCCAGCAGTTTCTTAGTTAACACCGGGGAGCTGTTTTTT.

The chain has TRBV7-9 and TRBJ1-1, with TRBD1 matching over 9 bases. Germline V gene lookup returns CDR1 SEHNR and CDR2 FQNEAQ (reference sequence). V lost 6 bases and J lost 2; bases outside the gene matches: 1. The CDR3 extends over 13 amino acids. The CDR3 nucleotides are TGTGCCAGCAGGGACAGGGGCAACACTGAAGCTTTCTTT. Amino acids: CASRDRGNTEAFF.